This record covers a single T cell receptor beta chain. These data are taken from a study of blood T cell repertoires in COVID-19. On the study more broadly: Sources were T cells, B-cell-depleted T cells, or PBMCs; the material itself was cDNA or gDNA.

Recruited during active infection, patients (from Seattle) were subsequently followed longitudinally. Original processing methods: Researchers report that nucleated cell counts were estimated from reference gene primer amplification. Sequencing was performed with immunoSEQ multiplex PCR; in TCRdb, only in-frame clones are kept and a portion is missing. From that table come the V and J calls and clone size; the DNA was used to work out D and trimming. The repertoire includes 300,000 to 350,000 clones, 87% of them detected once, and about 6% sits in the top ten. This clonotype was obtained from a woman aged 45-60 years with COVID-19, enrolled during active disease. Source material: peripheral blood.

The CDR3 is CASRPTGMNTEAFF. CDR3 nucleotides: TGTGCCAGCAGACCCACAGGGATGAACACTGAAGCTTTCTTT. The gene calls are TRBV28 and TRBJ1-1; maybe TRBD1 (6 bases). CDR1 is MDHEN, CDR2 SYDVKM, per germline. The CDR3 runs 14 residues. Deletions cut 6 bases from V and 0 bases from J, with 11 bases between.